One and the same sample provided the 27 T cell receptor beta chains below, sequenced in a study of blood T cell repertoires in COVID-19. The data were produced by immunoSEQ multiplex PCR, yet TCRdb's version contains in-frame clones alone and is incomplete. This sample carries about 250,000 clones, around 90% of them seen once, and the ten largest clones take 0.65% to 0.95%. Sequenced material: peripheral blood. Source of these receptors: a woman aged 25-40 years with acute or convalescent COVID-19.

The CDR3, as DNA: TGTGCCAGCAGCCCCCCCAGGGAAAAACTGTTTTTT. Amino acid sequence: CASSPPREKLFF. The genes are TRBV4-2 and TRBJ1-4, with no clear D. The CDR3 sequence is 12 residues long. Trimming stripped 4 bases from V and 8 bases from J, with 8 bases between. Germline assignment: CDR1 LGHNA and CDR2 YNFKEQ.

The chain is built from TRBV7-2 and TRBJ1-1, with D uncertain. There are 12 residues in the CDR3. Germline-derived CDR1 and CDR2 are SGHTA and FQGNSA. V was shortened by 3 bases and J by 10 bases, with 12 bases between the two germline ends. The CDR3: CASSFLAERAFF. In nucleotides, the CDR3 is TGTGCCAGCAGCTTTCTCGCAGAACGAGCTTTCTTT.

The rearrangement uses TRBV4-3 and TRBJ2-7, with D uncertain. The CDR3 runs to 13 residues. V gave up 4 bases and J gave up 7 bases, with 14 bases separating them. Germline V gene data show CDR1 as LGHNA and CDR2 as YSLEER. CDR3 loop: CASSRTVLVEQYF. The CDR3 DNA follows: TGCGCCAGCAGCCGAACGGTATTGGTAGAGCAGTACTTC.

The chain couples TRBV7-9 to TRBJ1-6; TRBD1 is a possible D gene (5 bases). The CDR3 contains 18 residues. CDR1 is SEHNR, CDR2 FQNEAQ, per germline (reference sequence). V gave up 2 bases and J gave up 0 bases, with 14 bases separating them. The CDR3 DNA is TGTGCCAGCAGCTTACTTTTGACAGATAGCTCCTATAATTCACCCCTCCACTTT. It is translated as CASSLLLTDSSYNSPLHF. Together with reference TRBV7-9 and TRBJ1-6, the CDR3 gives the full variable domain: DTGVSQNPRHKITKRGQNVTFRCDPISEHNRLYWYRQTLGQGPEFLTYFQNEAQLEKSRLLSDRFSAERPKGSFSTLEIQRTEQGDSAMYLCASSLLLTDSSYNSPLHFGNGTRLTVT.

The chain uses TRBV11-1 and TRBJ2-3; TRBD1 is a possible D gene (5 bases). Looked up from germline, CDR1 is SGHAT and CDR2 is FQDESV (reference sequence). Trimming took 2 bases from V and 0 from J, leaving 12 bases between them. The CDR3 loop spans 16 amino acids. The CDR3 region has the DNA TGTGCCAGCAGCTTATCAGACAGATCTAGCACAGATACGCAGTATTTT. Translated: CASSLSDRSSTDTQYF.

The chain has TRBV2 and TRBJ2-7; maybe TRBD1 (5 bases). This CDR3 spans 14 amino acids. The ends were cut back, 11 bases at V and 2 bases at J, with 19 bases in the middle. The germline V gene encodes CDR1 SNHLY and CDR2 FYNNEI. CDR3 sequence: CAGSTRDFPYEQYF. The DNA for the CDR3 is TGTGCCGGATCAACCAGGGATTTCCCCTACGAGCAGTACTTC. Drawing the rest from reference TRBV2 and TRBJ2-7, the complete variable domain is EPEVTQTPSHQVTQMGQEVILRCVPISNHLYFYWYRQILGQKVEFLVSFYNNEISEKSEIFDDQFSVERPDGSNFTLKIRSTKLEDSAMYFCAGSTRDFPYEQYFGPGTRLTVT.

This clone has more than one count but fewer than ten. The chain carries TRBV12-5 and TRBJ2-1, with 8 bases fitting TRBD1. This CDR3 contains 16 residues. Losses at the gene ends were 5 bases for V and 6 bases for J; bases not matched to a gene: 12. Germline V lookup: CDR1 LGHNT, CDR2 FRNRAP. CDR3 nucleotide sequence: TGTGCTAGTGGTGCCTATCCCGGGACAGGTCGCAATGAGCAGTTCTTC. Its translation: CASGAYPGTGRNEQFF.

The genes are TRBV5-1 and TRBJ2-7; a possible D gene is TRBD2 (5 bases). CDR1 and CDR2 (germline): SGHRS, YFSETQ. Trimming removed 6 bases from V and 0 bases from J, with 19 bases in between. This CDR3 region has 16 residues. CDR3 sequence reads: CASTPGSGVSSYEQYF. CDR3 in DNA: TGCGCCAGCACCCCGGGGAGTGGCGTGAGCTCCTACGAGCAGTACTTC.

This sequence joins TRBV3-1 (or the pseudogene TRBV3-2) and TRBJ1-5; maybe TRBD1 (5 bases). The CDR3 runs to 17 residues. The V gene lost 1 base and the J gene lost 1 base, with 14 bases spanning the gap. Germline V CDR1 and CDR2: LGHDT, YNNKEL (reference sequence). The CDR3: CASSQAPGQESNQPQHF. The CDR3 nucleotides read TGTGCCAGCAGCCAAGCACCCGGACAAGAGAGCAATCAGCCCCAGCATTTT.

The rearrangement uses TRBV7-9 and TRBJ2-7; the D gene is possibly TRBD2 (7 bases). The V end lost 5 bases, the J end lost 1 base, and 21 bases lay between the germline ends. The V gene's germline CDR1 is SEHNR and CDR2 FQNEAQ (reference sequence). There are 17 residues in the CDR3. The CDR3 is CASSRPRGGRSSYEQYF. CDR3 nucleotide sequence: TGTGCCAGCAGCCGCCCAAGGGGGGGGAGGTCGTCCTACGAGCAGTACTTC.

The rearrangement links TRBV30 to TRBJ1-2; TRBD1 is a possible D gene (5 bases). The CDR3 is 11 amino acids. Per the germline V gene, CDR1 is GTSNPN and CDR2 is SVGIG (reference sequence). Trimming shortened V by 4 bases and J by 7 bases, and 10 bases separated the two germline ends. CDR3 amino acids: CAWKTGVGYTF. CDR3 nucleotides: TGTGCCTGGAAGACGGGGGTTGGCTACACCTTC.

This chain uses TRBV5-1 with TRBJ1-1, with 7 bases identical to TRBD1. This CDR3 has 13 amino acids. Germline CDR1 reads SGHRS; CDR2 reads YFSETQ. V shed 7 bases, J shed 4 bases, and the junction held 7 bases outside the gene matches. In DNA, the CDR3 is TGCGCCAGCTTAGAAGGGGGCGGCACTGAAGCTTTCTTT. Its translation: CASLEGGGTEAFF. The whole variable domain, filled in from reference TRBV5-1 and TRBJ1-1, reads KAGVTQTPRYLIKTRGQQVTLSCSPISGHRSVSWYQQTPGQGLQFLFEYFSETQRNKGNFPGRFSGRQFSNSRSEMNVSTLELGDSALYLCASLEGGGTEAFFGQGTRLTVV.

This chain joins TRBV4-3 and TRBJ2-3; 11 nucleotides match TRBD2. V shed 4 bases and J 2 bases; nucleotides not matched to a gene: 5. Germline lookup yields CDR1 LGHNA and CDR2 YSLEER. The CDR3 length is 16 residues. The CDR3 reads CASSPVLAGVTDTQYF. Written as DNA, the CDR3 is TGCGCCAGCAGCCCAGTACTAGCGGGGGTCACAGATACGCAGTATTTT.

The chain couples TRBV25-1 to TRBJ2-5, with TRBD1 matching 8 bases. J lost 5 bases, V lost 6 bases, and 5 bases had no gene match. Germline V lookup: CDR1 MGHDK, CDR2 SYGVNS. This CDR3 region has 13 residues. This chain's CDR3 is CASSNRGWETQYF. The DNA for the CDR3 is TGTGCCAGCAGCAACAGGGGGTGGGAGACCCAGTACTTC. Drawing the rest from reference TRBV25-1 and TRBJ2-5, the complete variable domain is EADIYQTPRYLVIGTGKKITLECSQTMGHDKMYWYQQDPGMELHLIHYSYGVNSTEKGDLSSESTVSRIRTEHFPLTLESARPSHTSQYLCASSNRGWETQYFGPGTRLLVL.

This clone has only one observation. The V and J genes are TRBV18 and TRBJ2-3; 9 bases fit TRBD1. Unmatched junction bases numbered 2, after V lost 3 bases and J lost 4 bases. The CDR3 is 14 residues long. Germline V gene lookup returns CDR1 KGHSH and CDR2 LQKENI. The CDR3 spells CASSPGQGSDTQYF. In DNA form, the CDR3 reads TGTGCCAGCTCACCGGGACAGGGTTCAGATACGCAGTATTTT. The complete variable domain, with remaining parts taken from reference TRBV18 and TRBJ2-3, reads NAGVMQNPRHLVRRRGQEARLRCSPMKGHSHVYWYRQLPEEGLKFMVYLQKENIIDESGMPKERFSAEFPKEGPSILRIQQVVRGDSAAYFCASSPGQGSDTQYFGPGTRLTVL.

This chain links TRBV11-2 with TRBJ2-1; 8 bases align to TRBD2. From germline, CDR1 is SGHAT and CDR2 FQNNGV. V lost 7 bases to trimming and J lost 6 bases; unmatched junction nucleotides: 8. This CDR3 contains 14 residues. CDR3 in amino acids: CASTPGGTFNEQFF. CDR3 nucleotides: TGTGCCAGCACCCCGGGGGGGACTTTCAATGAGCAGTTCTTC.

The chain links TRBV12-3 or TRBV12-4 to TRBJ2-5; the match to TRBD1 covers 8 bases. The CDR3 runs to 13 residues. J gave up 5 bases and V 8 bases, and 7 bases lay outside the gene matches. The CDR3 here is CASLPGGLETQYF. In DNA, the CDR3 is TGTGCCAGCCTCCCAGGGGGCTTGGAGACCCAGTACTTC.

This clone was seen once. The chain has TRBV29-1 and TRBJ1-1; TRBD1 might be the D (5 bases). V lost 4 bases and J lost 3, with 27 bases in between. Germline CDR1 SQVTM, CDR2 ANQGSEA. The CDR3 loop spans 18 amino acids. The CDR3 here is CSVVRVRSGSVQDTEAFF. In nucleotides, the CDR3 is TGCAGCGTTGTTCGGGTCAGGTCAGGCTCAGTACAGGACACTGAAGCTTTCTTT.

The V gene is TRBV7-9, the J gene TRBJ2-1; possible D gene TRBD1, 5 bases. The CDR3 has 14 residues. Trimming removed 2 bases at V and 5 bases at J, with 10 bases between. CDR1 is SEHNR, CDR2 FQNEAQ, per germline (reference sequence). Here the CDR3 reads CASSLSGYHNEQFF. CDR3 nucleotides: TGTGCCAGCAGCTTATCAGGGTACCACAATGAGCAGTTCTTC.

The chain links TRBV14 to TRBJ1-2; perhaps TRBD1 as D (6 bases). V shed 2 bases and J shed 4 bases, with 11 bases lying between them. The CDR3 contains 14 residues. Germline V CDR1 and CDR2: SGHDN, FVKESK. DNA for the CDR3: TGTGCCAGCAGCCAACCGGGACAACCCTATGGCTACACCTTC. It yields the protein CASSQPGQPYGYTF.

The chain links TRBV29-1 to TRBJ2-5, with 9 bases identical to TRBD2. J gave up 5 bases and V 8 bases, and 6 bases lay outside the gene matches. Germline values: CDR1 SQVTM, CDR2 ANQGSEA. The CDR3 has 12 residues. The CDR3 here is CSTSGRSETQYF. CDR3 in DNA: TGCAGCACGAGCGGGAGGTCTGAGACCCAGTACTTC.

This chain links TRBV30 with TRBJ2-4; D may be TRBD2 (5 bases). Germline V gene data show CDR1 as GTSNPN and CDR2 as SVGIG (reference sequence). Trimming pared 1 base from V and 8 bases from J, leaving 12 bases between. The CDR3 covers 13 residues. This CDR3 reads CAWSAGSVDIQYF. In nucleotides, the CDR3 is TGTGCCTGGAGTGCAGGTAGCGTGGACATTCAGTACTTC.

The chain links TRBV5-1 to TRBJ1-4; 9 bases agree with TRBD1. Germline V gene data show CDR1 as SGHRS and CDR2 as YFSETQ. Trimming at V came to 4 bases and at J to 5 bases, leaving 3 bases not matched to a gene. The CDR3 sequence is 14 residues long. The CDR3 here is CASSEQGANEKLFF. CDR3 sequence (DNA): TGCGCCAGCAGCGAACAGGGGGCGAATGAAAAACTGTTTTTT.

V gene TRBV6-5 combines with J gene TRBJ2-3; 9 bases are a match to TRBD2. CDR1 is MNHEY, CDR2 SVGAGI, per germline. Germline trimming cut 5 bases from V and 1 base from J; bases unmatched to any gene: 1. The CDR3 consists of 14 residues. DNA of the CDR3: TGTGCCAGCAGTCGACTAGCGGGCACAGATACGCAGTATTTT. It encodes CASSRLAGTDTQYF.

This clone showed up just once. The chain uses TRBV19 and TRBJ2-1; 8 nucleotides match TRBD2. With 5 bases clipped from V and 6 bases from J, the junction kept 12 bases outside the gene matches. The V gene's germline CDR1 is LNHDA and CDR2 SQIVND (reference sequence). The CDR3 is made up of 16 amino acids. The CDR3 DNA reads TGTGCCAGTAGTCAGAGAGCGGGAGAGGCCTCCAATGAGCAGTTCTTC. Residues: CASSQRAGEASNEQFF.

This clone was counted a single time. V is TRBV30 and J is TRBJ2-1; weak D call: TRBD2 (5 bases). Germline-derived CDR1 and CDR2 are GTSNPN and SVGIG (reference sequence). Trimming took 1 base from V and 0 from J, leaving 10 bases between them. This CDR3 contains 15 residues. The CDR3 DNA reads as TGTGCCTGGAGTGGGACTGGAGACTCCTACAATGAGCAGTTCTTC. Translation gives CAWSGTGDSYNEQFF.

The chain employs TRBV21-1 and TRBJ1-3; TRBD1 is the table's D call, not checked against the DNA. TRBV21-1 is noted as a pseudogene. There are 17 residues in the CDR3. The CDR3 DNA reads TGTGCCAGCAGGGGAACAGGTTTCAGGAGCTCTGGAAACACCATATATTTT. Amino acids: CASRGTGFRSSGNTIYF.